The 28 T cell receptor beta chains listed next were all sequenced from one sample in a study of lymphopenia after photon versus proton radiotherapy. Generated by immunoSEQ multiplex PCR, the TCRdb table keeps only in-frame clones and is missing some. The sample lists tens of thousands of clones, approximately 82% occurring once. Sequenced material: peripheral blood, taken from a patient treated with proton-based radiotherapy. All receptors derive from a woman aged 70-85 years with pancreatic cancer.

The chain has TRBV7-3 and TRBJ2-2, with 8 bases aligning to TRBD2. The CDR3 extends over 14 amino acids. V gave up 6 bases and J gave up 4 bases; unmatched junction bases: 4. From germline, CDR1 is SGHTA and CDR2 FQGTGA. The CDR3 sequence is CASSPGTSTGELFF. In nucleotides, the CDR3 is TGTGCCAGCAGTCCCGGGACTAGCACCGGGGAGCTGTTTTTT.

The chain is built from TRBV6-1 and TRBJ2-7; the D is unclear. The V gene's germline CDR1 is MNHNS and CDR2 SASEGT. The V end lost 3 bases, the J end lost 2 bases, and 14 bases lay between the germline ends. The CDR3 runs to 15 residues. The CDR3 spells CASSDLSRGAYEQYF. The CDR3 DNA reads as TGTGCCAGCAGTGACCTGTCCCGTGGGGCCTACGAGCAGTACTTC.

Here the CDR3 reads CASSAVGGSGELFF. The CDR3 nucleotides are TGTGCCAGCAGTGCTGTTGGAGGGTCCGGGGAGCTGTTTTTT. The gene calls are TRBV2 and TRBJ2-2; perhaps TRBD2 as D (6 bases). The CDR3 is made up of 14 amino acids. The ends were cut back, 4 bases at V and 6 bases at J, with 12 bases in the middle. Germline CDR1 SNHLY, CDR2 FYNNEI. Using reference TRBV2 and TRBJ2-2 for the parts outside the CDR3, the full variable domain is EPEVTQTPSHQVTQMGQEVILRCVPISNHLYFYWYRQILGQKVEFLVSFYNNEISEKSEIFDDQFSVERPDGSNFTLKIRSTKLEDSAMYFCASSAVGGSGELFFGEGSRLTVL.

The gene calls are TRBV15 and TRBJ1-5; 8 bases map to TRBD1. Germline V lookup: CDR1 LNHNV, CDR2 YYDKDF (reference sequence). There are 16 residues in the CDR3. The V and J ends lost 3 bases and 5 bases, in that order; junction bases with no gene match: 9. The CDR3 here is CATSREAGGGHQPQHF. The CDR3 DNA sequence: TGTGCCACCAGCAGGGAGGCAGGGGGCGGTCATCAGCCCCAGCATTTT.

The chain has TRBV7-9 and TRBJ2-3; D is possibly TRBD2 (5 bases). Germline CDR1 and CDR2: SEHNR and FQNEAQ (reference sequence). V dropped 0 bases and J dropped 2 bases, with 9 bases sitting between them. The CDR3 extends over 15 amino acids. Written as DNA, the CDR3 is TGTGCCAGCAGCTTAGCGGGAGTAATCACAGATACGCAGTATTTT. It yields the protein CASSLAGVITDTQYF.

This clone was observed a few times. The V and J genes are TRBV2 and TRBJ1-5; D uncertain. Germline-derived CDR1 and CDR2 are SNHLY and FYNNEI. V lost 6 bases and J 4 bases, leaving 16 bases between the germline ends. CDR3 length equals 15 residues. The CDR3 region is CASRTSTTPNQPQHF. The CDR3 region has the DNA TGTGCCAGCAGGACTTCGACCACTCCTAATCAGCCCCAGCATTTT.

The gene calls are TRBV7-2 and TRBJ2-1; D is possibly TRBD1 (5 bases). The CDR3 length is 13 residues. CDR1 is SGHTA, CDR2 FQGNSA, per germline. Deletions cut 5 bases from V and 10 bases from J, with 15 bases between. The CDR3 region is CASSQGPLREQFF. CDR3 DNA: TGTGCCAGCAGCCAGGGCCCGCTTCGAGAGCAGTTCTTC.

This clone was seen just once. The chain uses TRBV13 and TRBJ2-3; 10 nucleotides agree with TRBD1. J was trimmed by 5 bases and V by 3 bases; bases with no gene match: 14. The germline CDR1 and CDR2 sequences are PRHDT and FYEKMQ (reference sequence). The CDR3 is made up of 18 amino acids. The DNA for the CDR3 is TGTGCCAGCAGCTTTCTAGGACCCGGGACAGGGGCCCTAGATACGCAGTATTTT. Protein: CASSFLGPGTGALDTQYF. Full variable domain (outside the CDR3, taken from reference TRBV13 and TRBJ2-3): AAGVIQSPRHLIKEKRETATLKCYPIPRHDTVYWYQQGPGQDPQFLISFYEKMQSDKGSIPDRFSAQQFSDYHSELNMSSLELGDSALYFCASSFLGPGTGALDTQYFGPGTRLTVL.

The chain uses TRBV6-1 and TRBJ2-1; the D is unclear. The CDR3 runs 14 residues. V dropped 8 bases and J dropped 5 bases, with 16 bases sitting between them. The germline V gene has CDR1 MNHNS and CDR2 SASEGT. The CDR3 loop reads CASSLPSDNNEQFF. CDR3 nucleotide sequence: TGTGCCAGCTCTTTGCCTTCAGACAACAATGAGCAGTTCTTC.

The genes are TRBV30 and TRBJ1-5, with TRBD1 matching over 8 bases. The CDR3 has 15 residues. Germline V gene data show CDR1 as GTSNPN and CDR2 as SVGIG (reference sequence). V lost 0 bases and J lost 3; bases outside the gene matches: 4. The chain's CDR3 is CAWSVGQGDNQPQHF. Here the CDR3 DNA reads TGTGCCTGGAGTGTAGGACAGGGAGACAATCAGCCCCAGCATTTT.

The chain uses TRBV5-6 and TRBJ2-7, with D possibly called TRBD1 or TRBD2 (5 bases each). The CDR3 has 16 residues. V gave up 0 bases and J gave up 4 bases, with 17 bases separating them. The germline CDR1 and CDR2 sequences are SGHDT and YYEEEE. The DNA for the CDR3 is TGTGCCAGCAGCTTGGGCATACCAGGGACGATTTACGAGCAGTACTTC. Translating gives CASSLGIPGTIYEQYF.

The V call is TRBV28, the J call TRBJ1-6, with TRBD1 matching over 7 bases. The CDR3 has 19 residues. Germline V gene sequence: CDR1 MDHEN, CDR2 SYDVKM. V trimming: 5 bases; J trimming: 0 bases; junction bases outside the gene matches: 13. CDR3 sequence reads: CASSGKGQRMSSYNSPLHF. Here the CDR3 DNA reads TGTGCCAGCAGTGGGAAGGGACAGCGTATGAGCTCCTATAATTCACCCCTCCACTTT.

CDR3 DNA: TGTGCCAGCAGTTACACCCCCCCGGACACCTCCGAAGCTTTCTTT. Its translation: CASSYTPPDTSEAFF. The gene calls are TRBV6-5 and TRBJ1-1, with D tentatively TRBD1 (5 bases). This CDR3 spans 15 amino acids. V lost 2 bases to trimming and J lost 8 bases, with 18 bases between them. Germline V gene data show CDR1 as MNHEY and CDR2 as SVGAGI.

The V and J genes are TRBV7-9 and TRBJ2-7; possibly TRBD1 for D (5 bases). Germline loops: CDR1 SEHNR, CDR2 FQNEAQ (reference sequence). With 5 bases removed from V and 6 bases from J, the gap between germline ends came to 14 bases. The CDR3 has 13 residues. This chain's CDR3 is CASSRTQGLEQYF. In DNA form, the CDR3 reads TGTGCCAGCAGCCGGACCCAGGGCCTCGAGCAGTACTTC. The full variable domain, with the rest looked up from reference TRBV7-9 and TRBJ2-7, is DTGVSQNPRHKITKRGQNVTFRCDPISEHNRLYWYRQTLGQGPEFLTYFQNEAQLEKSRLLSDRFSAERPKGSFSTLEIQRTEQGDSAMYLCASSRTQGLEQYFGPGTRLTVT.

This clone was found once. The CDR3 DNA is TGCGCCAGCAGCTTGGGTCGCCGGTCAGGCGGGAACACCGGGGAGCTGTTTTTT. Its protein is CASSLGRRSGGNTGELFF. The J gene is TRBJ2-2, the V gene TRBV5-1; D remains ambiguous. The CDR3 length is 18 residues. The germline V and J ends were trimmed by 0 bases and 1 base, with 16 bases remaining between them. Germline V CDR1 and CDR2: SGHRS, YFSETQ. Full variable domain (rest looked up from reference TRBV5-1 and TRBJ2-2): KAGVTQTPRYLIKTRGQQVTLSCSPISGHRSVSWYQQTPGQGLQFLFEYFSETQRNKGNFPGRFSGRQFSNSRSEMNVSTLELGDSALYLCASSLGRRSGGNTGELFFGEGSRLTVL.

This sequence joins TRBV4-1 and TRBJ2-7, with a weak D call TRBD1 (6 bases). Germline loops: CDR1 MGHRA, CDR2 YSYEKL. CDR3 size: 15 residues. V was trimmed by 1 base and J by 0 bases, leaving 10 bases between them. As DNA, the CDR3 is TGCGCCAGCAGCCAAGGGACAGCCCCCTCCTACGAGCAGTACTTC. Amino acid sequence: CASSQGTAPSYEQYF.

The chain joins TRBV27 to TRBJ1-2; 7 nucleotides line up with TRBD1. V shed 6 bases, J shed 0 bases, and the junction held 13 bases outside the gene matches. The CDR3 has 17 residues. The germline CDR1 and CDR2 sequences are MNHEY and SMNVEV (reference sequence). CDR3 region: CASSSGGGPNTNYGYTF. The CDR3 region has the DNA TGTGCCAGCAGCTCAGGGGGGGGGCCCAACACTAACTATGGCTACACCTTC.

The chain employs TRBV11-2 and TRBJ2-1; TRBD2 matches at 12 bases. The CDR3 sequence is 16 residues long. Germline CDR1 and CDR2: SGHAT and FQNNGV. With 4 bases clipped from V and 14 bases from J, the junction kept 15 bases outside the gene matches. The CDR3 nucleotides are TGTGCCAGCAGCTCAGTGGAGTCTAGCGGGAGGGTGGGTGAGTTCTTC. It codes for CASSSVESSGRVGEFF.

The CDR3: CASSQYPWAEGWPGYEQYF. In DNA form, the CDR3 reads TGCGCCAGCAGTCAATATCCCTGGGCCGAGGGGTGGCCGGGATACGAGCAGTACTTC. V usage is TRBV23-1 and J usage is TRBJ2-7; D could derive from TRBD1 or TRBD2 (5 bases each). TRBV23-1 is an ORF for which the function is uncertain. This CDR3 has 19 residues. V lost 1 base and J 4 bases, leaving 26 bases between the germline ends.

This sequence joins TRBV7-2 and TRBJ2-7; 9 nucleotides align to TRBD2. Trimming at V came to 2 bases and at J to 6 bases, leaving 5 bases not matched to a gene. This CDR3 contains 14 residues. Germline assignment: CDR1 SGHTA and CDR2 FQGNSA. The DNA for the CDR3 is TGTGCCAGCAGCTTAAAGCGGGAGGTGGTCGAGCAGTACTTC. The encoded protein is CASSLKREVVEQYF.

This chain links TRBV7-9 with TRBJ1-5, with D tentatively TRBD1 (5 bases). The germline V gene has CDR1 SEHNR and CDR2 FQNEAQ (reference sequence). The germline V and J ends were trimmed by 1 base and 7 bases, with 14 bases remaining between them. The CDR3 extends over 15 amino acids. The CDR3 protein is CASSLGDGGNQPQHF. Here the CDR3 DNA reads TGTGCCAGCAGCTTAGGGGACGGGGGGAACCAGCCCCAGCATTTT.

This clone was counted a few times. The chain uses TRBV6-4 and TRBJ2-1, with TRBD2 matching 10 bases. The CDR3 loop spans 14 amino acids. Per germline, CDR1 MRHNA and CDR2 SNTAGT. The J segment lost 7 bases and the V segment lost 2 bases, leaving 2 bases of the junction unmatched. CDR3 region: CASSDLAGANEQFF. As DNA, the CDR3 is TGTGCCAGCAGTGACCTAGCGGGAGCAAATGAGCAGTTCTTC.

This CDR3 reads CASSVSGSGPTDTQYF. DNA of the CDR3: TGTGCCAGCAGCGTGAGTGGTAGCGGGCCCACAGATACGCAGTATTTT. This sequence joins TRBV9 and TRBJ2-3; 7 bases map to TRBD2. Trimming removed 2 bases from V and 2 bases from J; junction bases left unmatched: 8. CDR1 and CDR2 (germline): SGDLS, YYNGEE. This CDR3 has 16 amino acids.

The chain has TRBV7-2 and TRBJ1-6, with a weak D call TRBD1 (6 bases). CDR1 is SGHTA and CDR2 is FQGNSA in the germline V gene. The CDR3 is 15 amino acids. The ends were cut back, 3 bases at V and 4 bases at J, with 10 bases in the middle. CDR3 sequence reads: CASSFGQTYNSPLHF. As DNA, the CDR3 is TGTGCCAGCAGCTTCGGACAGACTTATAATTCACCCCTCCACTTT.

The chain is built from TRBV7-2 and TRBJ1-5; no firm D call. CDR3 length equals 14 residues. In germline, CDR1 is SGHTA, CDR2 FQGNSA. Trimming left V 5 bases short and J 4 bases short, with 12 bases between. DNA for the CDR3: TGTGCCAGCAGCCAGGAGGCGGGGAATCAGCCCCAGCATTTT. Translation: CASSQEAGNQPQHF.

CDR3 coding DNA: TGTGCCAGCAGTTTCCCACTGGGAGCGGGAGGATCCGAGCAGTACTTC. Translation: CASSFPLGAGGSEQYF. The gene calls are TRBV28 and TRBJ2-7; the match to TRBD2 covers 9 bases. V gave up 3 bases and J gave up 6 bases; unmatched junction bases: 12. This CDR3 has 16 residues. The V gene's germline CDR1 is MDHEN and CDR2 SYDVKM.

V usage is TRBV29-1 and J usage is TRBJ2-3; D is ambiguous. The V and J ends lost 4 bases and 9 bases respectively, with 20 bases between them. The CDR3 length is 14 residues. CDR1 is SQVTM and CDR2 is ANQGSEA in the germline V gene. The CDR3: CSVGNLVGGDTQYF. The CDR3, as DNA: TGCAGCGTTGGGAATTTGGTCGGTGGTGACACGCAGTATTTT.

CDR3 region: CASSATGEDGYTF. As DNA, the CDR3 is TGTGCCAGCAGTGCGACGGGCGAGGATGGCTACACCTTC. The V call is TRBV28, the J call TRBJ1-2; D uncertain. The CDR3 has 13 residues. With 5 bases removed from V and 6 bases from J, the gap between germline ends came to 13 bases. Germline CDR1 is MDHEN and CDR2 is SYDVKM.